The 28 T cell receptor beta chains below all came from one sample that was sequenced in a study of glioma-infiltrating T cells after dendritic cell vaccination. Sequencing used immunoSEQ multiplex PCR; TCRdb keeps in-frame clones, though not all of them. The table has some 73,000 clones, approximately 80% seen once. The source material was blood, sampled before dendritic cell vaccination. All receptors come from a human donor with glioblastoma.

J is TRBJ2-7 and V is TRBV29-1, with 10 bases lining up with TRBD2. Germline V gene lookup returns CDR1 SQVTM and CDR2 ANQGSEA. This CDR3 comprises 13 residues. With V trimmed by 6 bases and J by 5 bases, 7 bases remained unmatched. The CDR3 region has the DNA TGCAGCGTGGCGACCGGGACTAGCGACGAGCAGTACGTC. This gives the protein CSVATGTSDEQYV.

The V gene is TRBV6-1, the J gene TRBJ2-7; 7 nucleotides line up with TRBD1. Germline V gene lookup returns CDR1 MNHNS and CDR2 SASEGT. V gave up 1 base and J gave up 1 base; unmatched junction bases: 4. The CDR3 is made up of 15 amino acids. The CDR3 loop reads CASSEEGARSYEQYV. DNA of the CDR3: TGTGCCAGCAGTGAAGAGGGGGCGAGGTCCTACGAGCAGTACGTC.

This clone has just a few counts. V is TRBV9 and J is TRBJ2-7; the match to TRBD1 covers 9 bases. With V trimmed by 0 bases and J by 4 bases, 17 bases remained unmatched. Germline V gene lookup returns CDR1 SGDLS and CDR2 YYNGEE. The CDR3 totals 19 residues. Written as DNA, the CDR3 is TGTGCCAGCAGCGTAGCAAATCTTAGGACAGGGGCGGACAGTTACGAGCAGTACTTC. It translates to CASSVANLRTGADSYEQYF. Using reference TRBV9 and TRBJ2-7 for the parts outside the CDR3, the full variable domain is DSGVTQTPKHLITATGQRVTLRCSPRSGDLSVYWYQQSLDQGLQFLIQYYNGEERAKGNILERFSAQQFPDLHSELNLSSLELGDSALYFCASSVANLRTGADSYEQYFGPGTRLTVT.

CDR3 residues: CASTLLAGGSYEQYV. The DNA for the CDR3 is TGTGCCAGCACCTTACTAGCGGGAGGTTCCTACGAGCAGTACGTC. The genes are TRBV6-1 and TRBJ2-7; TRBD2 matches 12 bases. This CDR3 contains 15 residues. The V gene's germline CDR1 is MNHNS and CDR2 SASEGT. V was pared by 7 bases and J by 1 base, with 5 bases of the junction left unmatched.

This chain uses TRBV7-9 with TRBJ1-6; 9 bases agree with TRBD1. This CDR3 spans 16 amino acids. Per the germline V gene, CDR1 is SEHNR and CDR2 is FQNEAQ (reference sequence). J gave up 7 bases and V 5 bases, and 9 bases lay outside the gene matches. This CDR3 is CASSTVGQGPNSPLHF. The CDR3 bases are TGTGCCAGCAGCACCGTCGGACAGGGGCCCAATTCACCCCTCCACTTT. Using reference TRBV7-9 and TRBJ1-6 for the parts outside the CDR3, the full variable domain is DTGVSQNPRHKITKRGQNVTFRCDPISEHNRLYWYRQTLGQGPEFLTYFQNEAQLEKSRLLSDRFSAERPKGSFSTLEIQRTEQGDSAMYLCASSTVGQGPNSPLHFGNGTRLTVT.

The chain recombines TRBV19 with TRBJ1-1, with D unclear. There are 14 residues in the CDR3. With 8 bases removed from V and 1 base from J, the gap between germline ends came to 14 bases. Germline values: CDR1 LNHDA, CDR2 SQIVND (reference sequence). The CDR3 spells CASLAGSPNTEAFF. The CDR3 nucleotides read TGTGCCAGTCTCGCAGGATCCCCGAACACTGAAGCTTTCTTT.

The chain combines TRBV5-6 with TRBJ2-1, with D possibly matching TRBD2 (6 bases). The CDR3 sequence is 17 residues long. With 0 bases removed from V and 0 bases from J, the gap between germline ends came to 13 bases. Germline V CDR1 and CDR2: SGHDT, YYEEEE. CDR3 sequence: CASSLGTGGSSYNEQFF. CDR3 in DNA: TGTGCCAGCAGCTTGGGAACTGGGGGGAGCTCCTACAATGAGCAGTTCTTC.

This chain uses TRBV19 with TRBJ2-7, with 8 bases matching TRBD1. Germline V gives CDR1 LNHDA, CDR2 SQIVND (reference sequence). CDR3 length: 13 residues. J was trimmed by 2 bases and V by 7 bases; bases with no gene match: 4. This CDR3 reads CASKGQGTYEQYF. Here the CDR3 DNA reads TGTGCCAGTAAAGGACAGGGAACCTACGAGCAGTACTTC. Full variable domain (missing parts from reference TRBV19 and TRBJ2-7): DGGITQSPKYLFRKEGQNVTLSCEQNLNHDAMYWYRQDPGQGLRLIYYSQIVNDFQKGDIAEGYSVSREKKESFPLTVTSAQKNPTAFYLCASKGQGTYEQYFGPGTRLTVT.

CDR3 coding DNA: TGTGCCAGCAGCCAAATAGGGGGAAATATCAGGGCGAGGGAGCAATGGAAACTGTTTTTT. Translation: CASSQIGGNIRAREQWKLFF. The genes are TRBV4-2 and TRBJ1-4, with D perhaps TRBD1 (6 bases). Per the germline V gene, CDR1 is LGHNA and CDR2 is YNFKEQ. The CDR3 has 20 residues. V lost 2 bases, J lost 11 bases, and 33 bases lay in between.

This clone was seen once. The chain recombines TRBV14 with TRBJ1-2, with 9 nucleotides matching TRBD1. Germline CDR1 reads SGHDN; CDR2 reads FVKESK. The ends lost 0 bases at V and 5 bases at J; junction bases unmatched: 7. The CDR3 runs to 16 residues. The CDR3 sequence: CASSQDPGQGSYGYTF. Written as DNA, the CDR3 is TGTGCCAGCAGCCAAGACCCGGGACAGGGAAGTTATGGCTACACCTTC.

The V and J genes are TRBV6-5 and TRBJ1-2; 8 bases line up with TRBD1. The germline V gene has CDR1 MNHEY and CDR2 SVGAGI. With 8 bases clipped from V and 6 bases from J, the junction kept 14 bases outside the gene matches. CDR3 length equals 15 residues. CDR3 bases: TGTGCCAGCTTGGACAGGGTCTCCATGGGGAATGGCTACACCTTC. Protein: CASLDRVSMGNGYTF.

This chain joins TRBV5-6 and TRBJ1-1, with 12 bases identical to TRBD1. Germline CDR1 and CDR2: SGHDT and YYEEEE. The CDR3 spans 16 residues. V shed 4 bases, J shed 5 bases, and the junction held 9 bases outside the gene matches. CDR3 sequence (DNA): TGTGCCAGCAGCACAGCCGGGACAGGGGGCAGGACTGAAGCTTTCTTT. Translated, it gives CASSTAGTGGRTEAFF.

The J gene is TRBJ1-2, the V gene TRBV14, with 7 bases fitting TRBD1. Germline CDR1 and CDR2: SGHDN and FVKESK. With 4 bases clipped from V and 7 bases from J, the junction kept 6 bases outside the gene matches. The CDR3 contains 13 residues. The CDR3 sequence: CASSRTGVAGYTF. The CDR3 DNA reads TGTGCCAGCAGCCGAACAGGGGTGGCTGGCTACACCTTC.

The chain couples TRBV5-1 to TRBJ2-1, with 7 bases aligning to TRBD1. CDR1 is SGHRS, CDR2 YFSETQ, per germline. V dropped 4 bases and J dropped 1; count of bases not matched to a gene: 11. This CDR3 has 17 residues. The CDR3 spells CASSLNPTGISYNEQFF. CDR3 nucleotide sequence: TGCGCCAGCAGCCTCAATCCGACAGGGATTTCCTACAATGAGCAGTTCTTC. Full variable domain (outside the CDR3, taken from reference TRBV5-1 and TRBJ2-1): KAGVTQTPRYLIKTRGQQVTLSCSPISGHRSVSWYQQTPGQGLQFLFEYFSETQRNKGNFPGRFSGRQFSNSRSEMNVSTLELGDSALYLCASSLNPTGISYNEQFFGPGTRLTVL.

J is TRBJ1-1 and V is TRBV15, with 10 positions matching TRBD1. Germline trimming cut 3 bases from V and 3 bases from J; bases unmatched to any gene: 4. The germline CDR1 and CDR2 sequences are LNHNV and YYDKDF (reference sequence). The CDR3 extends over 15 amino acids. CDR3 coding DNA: TGTGCCACCAGCAGGACAGGGGGCTATTACACTGAAGCTTTCTTT. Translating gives CATSRTGGYYTEAFF.

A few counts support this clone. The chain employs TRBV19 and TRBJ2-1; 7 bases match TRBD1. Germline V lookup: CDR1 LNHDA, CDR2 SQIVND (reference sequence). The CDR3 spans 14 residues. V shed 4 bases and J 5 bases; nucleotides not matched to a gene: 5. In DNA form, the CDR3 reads TGTGCCAGTAGTAGAGGACAGGTCAACAATGAGCAGTTCTTC. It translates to CASSRGQVNNEQFF.

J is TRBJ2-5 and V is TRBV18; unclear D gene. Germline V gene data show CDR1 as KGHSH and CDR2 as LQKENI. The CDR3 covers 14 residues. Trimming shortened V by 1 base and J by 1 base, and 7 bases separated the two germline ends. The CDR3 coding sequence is TGTGCCAGCTCACCACGAGGATCCCAAGAGACCCAGTACTTC. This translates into CASSPRGSQETQYF. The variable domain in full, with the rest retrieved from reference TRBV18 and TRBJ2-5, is NAGVMQNPRHLVRRRGQEARLRCSPMKGHSHVYWYRQLPEEGLKFMVYLQKENIIDESGMPKERFSAEFPKEGPSILRIQQVVRGDSAAYFCASSPRGSQETQYFGPGTRLLVL.

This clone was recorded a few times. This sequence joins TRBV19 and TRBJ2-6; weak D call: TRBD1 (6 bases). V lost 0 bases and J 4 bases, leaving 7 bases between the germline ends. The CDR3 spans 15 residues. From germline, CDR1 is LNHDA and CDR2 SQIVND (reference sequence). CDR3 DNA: TGTGCCAGTAGTATAGAGGGGGCAGGGGCCAACGTCCTGACTTTC. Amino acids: CASSIEGAGANVLTF.

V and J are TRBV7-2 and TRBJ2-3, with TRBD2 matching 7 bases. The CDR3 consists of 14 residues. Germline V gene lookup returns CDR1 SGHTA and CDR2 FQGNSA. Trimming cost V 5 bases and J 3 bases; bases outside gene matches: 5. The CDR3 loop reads CASSPSGLTDTQYF. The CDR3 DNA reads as TGTGCCAGCAGCCCTAGCGGCCTTACAGATACGCAGTATTTT. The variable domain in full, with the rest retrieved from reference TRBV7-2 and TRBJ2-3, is GAGVSQSPSNKVTEKGKDVELRCDPISGHTALYWYRQSLGQGLEFLIYFQGNSAPDKSGLPSDRFSAERTGGSVSTLTIQRTQQEDSAVYLCASSPSGLTDTQYFGPGTRLTVL.

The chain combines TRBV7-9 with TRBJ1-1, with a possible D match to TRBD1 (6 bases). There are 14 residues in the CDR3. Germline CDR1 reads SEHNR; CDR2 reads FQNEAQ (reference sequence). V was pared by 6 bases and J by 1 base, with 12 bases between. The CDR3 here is CASRRTGPNTEAFF. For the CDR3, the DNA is TGTGCCAGCAGACGCACAGGGCCGAACACTGAAGCTTTCTTT.

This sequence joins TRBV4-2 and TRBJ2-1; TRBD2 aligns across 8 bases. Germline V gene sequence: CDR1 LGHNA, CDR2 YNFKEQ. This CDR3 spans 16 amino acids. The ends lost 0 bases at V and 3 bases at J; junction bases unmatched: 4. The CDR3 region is CASSQEGTSGYNEQFF. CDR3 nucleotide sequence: TGTGCCAGCAGCCAAGAAGGAACTAGCGGCTACAATGAGCAGTTCTTC.

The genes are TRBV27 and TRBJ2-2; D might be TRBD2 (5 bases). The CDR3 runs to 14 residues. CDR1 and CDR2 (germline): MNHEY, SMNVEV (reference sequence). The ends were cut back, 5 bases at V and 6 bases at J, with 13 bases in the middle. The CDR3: CASSEGMWAGELFF. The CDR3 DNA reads TGTGCCAGCAGTGAGGGCATGTGGGCCGGGGAGCTGTTTTTT.

The CDR3 DNA is TGTGCCAGCAGCCTCGGCGGGTTCCCCAATCAGCCCCAGCATTTT. Translation gives CASSLGGFPNQPQHF. V gene TRBV7-8 combines with J gene TRBJ1-5; D uncertain. The germline CDR1 and CDR2 sequences are SGHVS and FQNEAQ. The CDR3 covers 15 residues. V shed 5 bases and J shed 3 bases, with 14 bases lying between them.

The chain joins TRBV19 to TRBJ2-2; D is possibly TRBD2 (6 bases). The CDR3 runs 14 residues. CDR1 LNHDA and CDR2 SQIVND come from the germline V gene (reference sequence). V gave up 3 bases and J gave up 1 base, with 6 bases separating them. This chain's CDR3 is CASSMGGNTGELFF. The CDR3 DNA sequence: TGTGCCAGTAGTATGGGGGGGAACACCGGGGAGCTGTTTTTT.

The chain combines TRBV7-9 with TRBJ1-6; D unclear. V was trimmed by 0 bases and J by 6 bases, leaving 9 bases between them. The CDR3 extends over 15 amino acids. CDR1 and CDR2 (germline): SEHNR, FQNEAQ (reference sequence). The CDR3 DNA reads TGTGCCAGCAGCTTAGCGGGCCATACTAATTCACCCCTCCACTTT. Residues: CASSLAGHTNSPLHF. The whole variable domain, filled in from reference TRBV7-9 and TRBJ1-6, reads DTGVSQNPRHKITKRGQNVTFRCDPISEHNRLYWYRQTLGQGPEFLTYFQNEAQLEKSRLLSDRFSAERPKGSFSTLEIQRTEQGDSAMYLCASSLAGHTNSPLHFGNGTRLTVT.

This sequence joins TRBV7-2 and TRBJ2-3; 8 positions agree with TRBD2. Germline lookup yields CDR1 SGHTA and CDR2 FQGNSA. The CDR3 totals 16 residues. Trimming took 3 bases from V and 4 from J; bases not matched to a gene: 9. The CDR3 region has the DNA TGTGCCAGCAGCTTCCCCCCGGGGGGGCGTCCAGATACGCAGTATTTT. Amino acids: CASSFPPGGRPDTQYF.

As DNA, the CDR3 is TGCGCCAGCAGCTACGACAGGGCGATTCGAGGCGAGCAGTACGTC. As protein: CASSYDRAIRGEQYV. This sequence joins TRBV10-2 and TRBJ2-7, with 7 bases identical to TRBD1. There are 15 residues in the CDR3. Per the germline V gene, CDR1 is WSHSY and CDR2 is SAAADI. V trimming: 6 bases; J trimming: 6 bases; junction bases outside the gene matches: 14.

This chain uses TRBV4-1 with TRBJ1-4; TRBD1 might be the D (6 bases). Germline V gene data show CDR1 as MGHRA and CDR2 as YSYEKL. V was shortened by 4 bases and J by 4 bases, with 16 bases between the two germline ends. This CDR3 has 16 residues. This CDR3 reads CASSPQKGGINEKLFF. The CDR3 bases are TGCGCCAGCAGCCCCCAGAAGGGGGGGATTAATGAAAAACTGTTTTTT.